This is a list of T cell receptor beta chains from one sample in a study of cytomegalovirus exposure and HLA in healthy donors. Repertoires were generated with immunoSEQ multiplex PCR, while TCRdb's copy carries only in-frame clones and drops some. The table records 55,000 to 65,000 clones, more than 75% of them present only once. Material: PBMCs. These receptors originate from a man aged 18 to 29 in good health and CMV-seronegative. CDR3s include the opening cysteine and the closing phenylalanine or tryptophan. The order of the fields is D gene, clone size, V gene, J gene, CDR3 DNA, CDR3 protein. D genes are given only for firm matches. A clone size is listed for some rows: how often the clone was seen (once, few, many), or a class if it is expanded.

-	-	TRBV11-2	TRBJ2-2	TGTGCCAGCAGCGCTAAGCAGCGGTGGAACACCGGGGAGCTGTTTTTT	CASSAKQRWNTGELFF
TRBD2	-	TRBV7-2	TRBJ2-5	TGTGCCAGCAGCTTAGTGGCGGGAGAAGAGACCCAGTACTTC	CASSLVAGEETQYF
-	-	TRBV28	TRBJ1-4	TGTGCCAGCAGCTCGCCCGAGGATAATGAAAAACTGTTTTTT	CASSSPEDNEKLFF
-	-	TRBV6-5	TRBJ1-2	TGTGCCAGCAGCCCGGGTGACCGACTAAACTATGGCTACACCTTC	CASSPGDRLNYGYTF
TRBD2	once	TRBV5-1	TRBJ2-2	TGCGCCAGCAGCTTTTCTAGCGGGGACACCGGGGAGCTGTTTTTT	CASSFSSGDTGELFF
TRBD1	-	TRBV7-2	TRBJ1-1	TGTGCCAGCAGCCCACAGGGGTACACTGAAGCTTTCTTT	CASSPQGYTEAFF
TRBD1	-	TRBV7-9	TRBJ1-1	TGTGCCAGCAGCCCGAGCTGGGACAGTATGAACACTGAAGCTTTCTTT	CASSPSWDSMNTEAFF
TRBD2	-	TRBV5-6	TRBJ2-1	TGTGCCAGCAGCAGATACCAGACTAGCGGAGGCGCCTACAATGAGCAGTTCTTC	CASSRYQTSGGAYNEQFF
TRBD1	-	TRBV19	TRBJ1-1	TGTGCCAGTAGTCCCAGACAGGGGCGCACTGAAGCTTTCTTT	CASSPRQGRTEAFF
-	-	TRBV27	TRBJ1-1	TGTGCCAGCAGTCCAGGGGCCATGAACACTGAAGCTTTCTTT	CASSPGAMNTEAFF
-	-	TRBV9	TRBJ1-4	TGTGCCAGCAGCGACTTTGGGGAGGAAGGTGAAAAACTGTTTTTT	CASSDFGEEGEKLFF
TRBD1	once	TRBV7-9	TRBJ2-1	TGTGCCAGCAGCTACGACAGGGGGCACTTCAATGAGCAGTTCTTC	CASSYDRGHFNEQFF
TRBD2	-	TRBV7-2	TRBJ2-7	TGTGCCAGCAGCCCTCCGGGACTAGCGGGAGGAACATACGAGCAGTACTTC	CASSPPGLAGGTYEQYF
-	-	TRBV9	TRBJ1-2	TGTGCCAGCAGCGTATATTATGGGGGCGCCTCCGGGGGCTACACCTTC	CASSVYYGGASGGYTF
-	-	TRBV25-1	TRBJ2-2	TGTGCCAGCAGTGAACACAGCAGCACCGGGGAGCTGTTTTTT	CASSEHSSTGELFF
-	-	TRBV18	TRBJ1-2	TGTGCCAGCTCACCCGAGGACAGTCCTGGCTACACCTTC	CASSPEDSPGYTF
TRBD1	-	TRBV28	TRBJ1-3	TGTGCCAGCAGATCCAGGGGGGCGGCTGGAAACACCATATATTTT	CASRSRGAAGNTIYF
-	-	TRBV29-1	TRBJ1-2	TGCAGCGCTGAATCGGGTGGCTATGGCTACACCTTC	CSAESGGYGYTF
-	-	TRBV10-3	TRBJ1-2	TGTGCCATCAGTGAGTCGGGGCGGATGAAGGGCTACACCTTC	CAISESGRMKGYTF
-	-	TRBV11-2	TRBJ1-1	TGTGCCAGCAGTCTGGGGCCAACGGCGAGGTTTAGTGAAGCTTTCTTT	CASSLGPTARFSEAFF
-	-	TRBV7-3	TRBJ2-1	TGTGCCAGCAGCTCAGGGGCCCCGGGCCCGGTCTTCTTC	CASSSGAPGPVFF
TRBD2	-	TRBV10-3	TRBJ2-3	TGTGCCATCAGATCCGGGACTAGCGGGAAAGCTAGCACAGATACGCAGTATTTT	CAIRSGTSGKASTDTQYF
-	-	TRBV7-9	TRBJ2-7	TGTGCCAGCAGCTCCCCGCCAGGGAACTACGAGCAGTACTTC	CASSSPPGNYEQYF
-	-	TRBV4-3	TRBJ1-5	TGCGCCAGCAGCCAAGCCAGGGGCCCCGAGGGCAATCAGCCCCAGCATTTT	CASSQARGPEGNQPQHF
-	-	TRBV28	TRBJ2-7	TGTGCCAGCAGTTTATTAGGAGGACGTTCGGCCTACGAGCAGTACTTC	CASSLLGGRSAYEQYF
-	-	TRBV2	TRBJ2-3	TGTGCCAGCAGTGTCTACAGAGTCACAGATACGCAGTATTTT	CASSVYRVTDTQYF
-	-	TRBV18	TRBJ1-5	TGTGCCAGCTCACCGCGGAGCGACGGCCGCCAAAATCAGCCCCAGCATTTT	CASSPRSDGRQNQPQHF
TRBD1	-	TRBV28	TRBJ1-3	TGTGCCAGCAGAGGGACAGGGGGCTCTGGAAACACCATATATTTT	CASRGTGGSGNTIYF
TRBD2	-	TRBV7-2	TRBJ2-1	TGTGCCAGCAGCTTAAGAGGCGCTAGAGCGGGAGTGGCGTACAATGAGCAGTTCTTC	CASSLRGARAGVAYNEQFF
-	-	TRBV4-1	TRBJ2-7	TGCGCCAGCAGCCAAGATCACGGGGGAGGTTACGAGCAGTACTTC	CASSQDHGGGYEQYF
TRBD2	-	TRBV28	TRBJ2-1	TGTGCCAGCAGTTCCCTAGCGGGAGGGTTTTTAAATGAGCAGTTCTTC	CASSSLAGGFLNEQFF
-	-	TRBV7-6	TRBJ2-2	TGTGCCAGCAGCTCCGGACAGGGAGGGATCACCGGGGAGCTGTTTTTT	CASSSGQGGITGELFF
TRBD2	-	TRBV5-4	TRBJ2-1	TGTGCCAGCAGCGGGGAACTAGCGGGAGACCCTGAGCAGTTCTTC	CASSGELAGDPEQFF
-	-	TRBV7-9	TRBJ1-5	TGTGCCAGCAGCTTAGAACAGTATCAGCCCCAGCATTTT	CASSLEQYQPQHF
-	-	TRBV6-6	TRBJ2-4	TGTGCCAGCAGTTACTCCTCAGGGGTGGCCAAAAACATTCAGTACTTC	CASSYSSGVAKNIQYF
-	-	TRBV18	TRBJ1-2	TGTGCCAGCTCACCTGTAGGTGGGGCTTCTAACTATGGCTACACCTTC	CASSPVGGASNYGYTF
TRBD1	-	TRBV5-1	TRBJ1-1	TGCGCCAGCAGCTACCTGACCGGGACAGGGAGGGCTGAAGCTTTCTTT	CASSYLTGTGRAEAFF
-	-	TRBV4-1	TRBJ2-1	TGCGCCAGCAGCCCCACCGGGCAGGGGTTTACCGATGAGCAGTTCTTC	CASSPTGQGFTDEQFF
-	-	TRBV7-9	TRBJ2-3	TGTGCCAGCAGCCCCCAGGTGGGAGCTACCACAGATACGCAGTATTTT	CASSPQVGATTDTQYF
-	-	TRBV5-5	TRBJ2-7	TGTGCCAGCAGCGCTACAGCTATCTTGGAGCAGTACTTC	CASSATAILEQYF
-	-	TRBV6-6	TRBJ1-1	TGTGCCAGCAGTTACACAGGGCCGAACACTGAAGCTTTCTTT	CASSYTGPNTEAFF
-	-	TRBV11-2	TRBJ2-3	TGTGCCAGCAGCTTAGCCCCATTGGCTCGAAGCACAGATACGCAGTATTTT	CASSLAPLARSTDTQYF
TRBD2	-	TRBV7-8	TRBJ2-5	TGTGCCAGCAGCTTAGTCTCGGGGGGTTCGAAGACCCAGTACTTC	CASSLVSGGSKTQYF
TRBD1	-	TRBV28	TRBJ1-2	TGTGCCAGCAGTACTACGGGACAGCTCGTAGGCTATGGCTACACCTTC	CASSTTGQLVGYGYTF
TRBD2	-	TRBV7-2	TRBJ2-5	TGTGCCAGCAGCTTAGTCCGGCGAGGGAAACTAGCGTTTGGAGAGACCCAGTACTTC	CASSLVRRGKLAFGETQYF
TRBD1	once	TRBV29-1	TRBJ2-7	TGCAGCGAGGACAGGGCAGACGAGCAGTACTTC	CSEDRADEQYF
-	-	TRBV19	TRBJ2-7	TGTGCCAGTAGTTTAGGGGGGACATCCAGCTCCTACGAGCAGTACTTC	CASSLGGTSSSYEQYF
TRBD1	-	TRBV20-1	TRBJ2-1	TGCAGTGCCAGGGGGCACGATGAGCAGTTCTTC	CSARGHDEQFF
-	-	TRBV11-3	TRBJ2-7	TGTGCCAGCAGCTCGCCGTTTATGAGCTCCTACGAGCAGTACTTC	CASSSPFMSSYEQYF
TRBD1	-	TRBV5-1	TRBJ2-7	TGCGCCAGCAGCTTCCCGACGGGACAGGGTTACGAGCAGTACTTC	CASSFPTGQGYEQYF
-	-	TRBV6-5	TRBJ1-1	TGTGCCAGTACGGGATTTCTCAACACTGAAGCTTTCTTT	CASTGFLNTEAFF
-	-	TRBV11-2	TRBJ2-1	TGTGCCAGCAGCTTAGAAGCGGAGACTGAGCAGTTCTTC	CASSLEAETEQFF
-	-	TRBV18	TRBJ1-5	TGTGCCAGCTCATATCAGGGTATGGATCAGCCCCAGCATTTT	CASSYQGMDQPQHF
-	few	TRBV4-1	TRBJ1-5	TGCGCCAGCAGCCGGCCCGACAGGAATCAGCCCCAGCATTTT	CASSRPDRNQPQHF
-	-	TRBV10-3	TRBJ2-7	TGTGCCATCAGTGGGATCGGAGGTAACGAGCAGTACTTC	CAISGIGGNEQYF
TRBD2	few	TRBV11-2	TRBJ2-5	TGTGCCAGCAGCTATAGCGGGGAGACCCAGTACTTC	CASSYSGETQYF
-	-	TRBV19	TRBJ1-5	TGTGCCACCGAGGAATGGGGGGGCCTCAATCAGCCCCAGCATTTT	CATEEWGGLNQPQHF
TRBD2	-	TRBV12-5	TRBJ2-1	TGTGCTAGTGGTCAGACTAGCGGGAGGCTCGGAGAGCAGTTCTTC	CASGQTSGRLGEQFF
TRBD1	-	TRBV29-1	TRBJ2-7	TGCAGCGGACGACAATATTGGTTAGGACAGGTTATCTACGAGCAGTACTTC	CSGRQYWLGQVIYEQYF
TRBD1	-	TRBV11-3	TRBJ2-5	TGTGCCAGCAGCCCCGGGACAGAGATAAGAGAGTCCCAGTACTTC	CASSPGTEIRESQYF